These 12 T cell receptor beta chains came from one sample sequenced in a study of shared clonotypes between healthy human individuals. CD8 cells classed as naive were CD45RO-negative and positively selected for CCR7, excluding terminally differentiated effector memory CD45RA+ cells. The repertoire was sequenced with immunoSEQ multiplex PCR; TCRdb's copy has only in-frame clones and lacks some. The data contain about 2 million clones, about 95% of them singletons. The sequenced sample consisted of naive CD8+ T cells sorted from blood. The source of these receptors is a man aged 18 to 35 in good health.

V is TRBV2 and J is TRBJ2-2; 8 positions match TRBD1. Germline loops: CDR1 SNHLY, CDR2 FYNNEI. V lost 8 bases, J lost 2 bases, and 4 bases stayed unmatched. The CDR3 runs 14 residues. CDR3 amino acids: CASGQGINTGELFF. The DNA for the CDR3 is TGTGCCAGCGGACAGGGAATTAACACCGGGGAGCTGTTTTTT.

This clone occurred once. V and J are TRBV5-4 and TRBJ2-2; TRBD1 matches 7 bases. Germline lookup yields CDR1 SGHNT and CDR2 YYREEE (reference sequence). With 5 bases clipped from V and 5 bases from J, the junction kept 6 bases outside the gene matches. The CDR3 extends over 14 amino acids. CDR3 loop: CASRPQTGTGELFF. The CDR3 DNA sequence: TGTGCCAGCAGACCGCAGACAGGGACCGGGGAGCTGTTTTTT.

The chain recombines TRBV7-9 with TRBJ2-5; tentative D call: TRBD1 (6 bases). This CDR3 comprises 15 residues. Per the germline V gene, CDR1 is SEHNR and CDR2 is FQNEAQ (reference sequence). Trimming removed 2 bases from V and 2 bases from J, with 12 bases in between. This CDR3 is CASSLPDRRQETQYF. The CDR3, as DNA: TGTGCCAGCAGCTTACCGGACAGAAGGCAAGAGACCCAGTACTTC.

The chain combines TRBV25-1 with TRBJ1-1; D remains unclear. The CDR3 is 15 amino acids. CDR1 is MGHDK, CDR2 SYGVNS, per germline. The V gene lost 3 bases and the J gene lost 0 bases, with 11 bases spanning the gap. The CDR3 DNA is TGTGCCAGCAGTGACCCATACGATCTGAACACTGAAGCTTTCTTT. It translates to CASSDPYDLNTEAFF. The full variable domain, with the rest looked up from reference TRBV25-1 and TRBJ1-1, is EADIYQTPRYLVIGTGKKITLECSQTMGHDKMYWYQQDPGMELHLIHYSYGVNSTEKGDLSSESTVSRIRTEHFPLTLESARPSHTSQYLCASSDPYDLNTEAFFGQGTRLTVV.

This chain joins TRBV4-3 and TRBJ2-7; 7 bases are shared with TRBD1. Germline assignment: CDR1 LGHNA and CDR2 YSLEER. Trimming at V came to 1 base and at J to 2 bases, leaving 2 bases not matched to a gene. The CDR3 runs to 14 residues. The CDR3, as DNA: TGCGCCAGCAGCCAAGGGGACAGCCCCTACGAGCAGTACTTC. This sequence encodes CASSQGDSPYEQYF.

The rearrangement joins TRBV11-2 to TRBJ2-1, with D perhaps being TRBD1 or TRBD2 (5 bases each). V dropped 2 bases and J dropped 2 bases, with 19 bases sitting between them. The CDR3 consists of 18 residues. Per germline, CDR1 SGHAT and CDR2 FQNNGV. This chain's CDR3 is CASSLWVGVGVPYNEQFF. The DNA for the CDR3 is TGTGCCAGCAGCTTATGGGTTGGTGTGGGGGTGCCCTACAATGAGCAGTTCTTC.

The rearrangement links TRBV6-5 to TRBJ2-7; perhaps D is TRBD1 or TRBD2 (5 bases each). Trimming pared 4 bases from V and 0 bases from J, leaving 7 bases between. CDR3 size: 13 residues. Germline V gene lookup returns CDR1 MNHEY and CDR2 SVGAGI. The CDR3 bases are TGTGCCAGCAGTTGGGGGATCTCCTACGAGCAGTACTTC. Its protein product is CASSWGISYEQYF.

The chain links TRBV5-1 to TRBJ1-2; TRBD1 matches 7 bases. CDR1 is SGHRS and CDR2 is YFSETQ in the germline V gene. The CDR3 has 15 amino acids. With V trimmed by 0 bases and J by 6 bases, 8 bases remained unmatched. CDR3 DNA sequence: TGCGCCAGCAGCTTGGATCCGGACAGGACCAATGGCTACACCTTC. Its protein is CASSLDPDRTNGYTF.

The chain recombines TRBV5-6 with TRBJ1-2, with 8 bases fitting TRBD1. The junction had 2 bases not matched to a gene; V was cut back by 4 bases and J by 3 bases. The germline CDR1 and CDR2 sequences are SGHDT and YYEEEE. The length of the CDR3 is 13 residues. In DNA, the CDR3 is TGTGCCAGCAGCGTACAGGGGGACTATGGCTACACCTTC. Translation: CASSVQGDYGYTF. Together with reference TRBV5-6 and TRBJ1-2, the CDR3 gives the full variable domain: DAGVTQSPTHLIKTRGQQVTLRCSPKSGHDTVSWYQQALGQGPQFIFQYYEEEERQRGNFPDRFSGHQFPNYSSELNVNALLLGDSALYLCASSVQGDYGYTFGSGTRLTVV.

V gene TRBV6-5 combines with J gene TRBJ1-6; D possibly corresponds to TRBD1 (5 bases). V dropped 1 base and J dropped 10 bases, with 14 bases sitting between them. The V gene's germline CDR1 is MNHEY and CDR2 SVGAGI. This CDR3 has 15 residues. The CDR3 DNA reads TGTGCCAGCAGTTACTTGGGGGAGGGGAGGTCACCCCTCCACTTT. It translates to CASSYLGEGRSPLHF.

This chain connects TRBV23-1 to TRBJ2-7; TRBD2 might be the D (5 bases). TRBV23-1 is an ORF for which the function is uncertain. The CDR3 has 14 amino acids. V shed 3 bases and J shed 6 bases, with 15 bases lying between them. The CDR3 spells CASSHHPPSIEQYF. The DNA of the CDR3 is TGCGCCAGCAGTCACCACCCCCCTAGCATCGAGCAGTACTTC.

V is TRBV25-1 and J is TRBJ1-2, with D unclear. Germline assignment: CDR1 MGHDK and CDR2 SYGVNS. The CDR3 totals 15 residues. V was pared by 4 bases and J by 3 bases, with 15 bases between. CDR3 residues: CASSVSSEDYYGYTF. In nucleotides, the CDR3 is TGTGCCAGCAGTGTTTCGTCTGAGGATTACTATGGCTACACCTTC.